These 2 T cell receptor beta chains came from one sample sequenced in a study of blood T cell repertoires in COVID-19. Clones were read by immunoSEQ multiplex PCR, and TCRdb kept only the in-frame ones, dropping some. The sample lists 120,000 to 150,000 clones; 84% were seen once. Sequenced material: PBMCs or T cells enriched from blood (not recorded which). The receptors were gathered from a woman between 45 and 65 years old with acute COVID-19.

The V gene is TRBV19, the J gene TRBJ1-2, with no clear D. V lost 1 base and J lost 4, with 10 bases in between. The CDR3 has 14 amino acids. The germline V gene encodes CDR1 LNHDA and CDR2 SQIVND (reference sequence). The CDR3 spells CASSIGTNSYGYTF. The CDR3, as DNA: TGTGCCAGTAGTATAGGAACAAACAGCTATGGCTACACCTTC. The entire variable domain, with the rest obtained from reference TRBV19 and TRBJ1-2, is as follows: DGGITQSPKYLFRKEGQNVTLSCEQNLNHDAMYWYRQDPGQGLRLIYYSQIVNDFQKGDIAEGYSVSREKKESFPLTVTSAQKNPTAFYLCASSIGTNSYGYTFGSGTRLTVV.

This clone occurred once. The CDR3, as DNA: TGTGCCACCGGGACTAGCAGCCAAGAGACCCAGTACTTC. Translating it yields CATGTSSQETQYF. V usage is TRBV7-9 and J usage is TRBJ2-5, with 9 bases aligning to TRBD2. V dropped 10 bases and J dropped 1; count of bases not matched to a gene: 4. In germline, CDR1 is SEHNR, CDR2 FQNEAQ (reference sequence). CDR3 length: 13 residues.